This T cell receptor (beta chain) was captured by sequencing in a study of T cells in Graves' hyperthyroidism and ophthalmopathy. Study information: Upon initial diagnosis and before any treatment, peripheral blood was collected.

Unmatched junction bases numbered 16, after V lost 4 bases and J lost 4 bases. Per germline, CDR1 ENHRY and CDR2 SYGVKD. CDR3 size: 18 residues. Study-wide results and limits: Blood samples included most of the expanded thyroid clonotypes exceeding 0.001.

In the ophthalmopathy cohort, Clinical Activity Score was at least 3, NOSPECS grade at least 4, and duration under 3 months. Note on this clonotype: The antigen is undetermined.

Amplification of TCR beta CDR3 regions used RNA as the template. HTBI primers were employed in a first-round RT-PCR of the TCR CDR3. TCRdb re-called the multiplex PCR reads with MiXCR, one entry per CDR3 protein. The profile shows 200,000 to 250,000 distinct CDR3 sequences, about 16% of them singletons. The chain joins TRBV10-3 to TRBJ2-1, with 7 bases aligning to TRBD1. The sequence derives from a woman younger than 30 with Graves' ophthalmopathy. The sequenced sample was blood. In DNA, the CDR3 is TGTGCCATCAGTGCGGGACAGAGTACTCTTGCCGTTTACAATGAGCAGTTCTTC. Amino acids: CAISAGQSTLAVYNEQFF.